Following are 10 T cell receptor beta chains from one sample sequenced in a study of blood T cells in healthy people across ages. Together with a sample-barcoded 5' primer, a J-beta primer mix was included in a second PCR lasting about 7 to 11 cycles. MiXCR, run by TCRdb on the 5' RACE reads, gives a single entry per CDR3 protein. The repertoire holds 780,000 or so distinct CDR3 sequences, with roughly three fifths as singletons. What was sequenced was blood. The receptor set was obtained from a man aged 35 to 55 in good health.

This clonotype was recorded at least ten times. The CDR3 loop reads CSVSDRGKADTQYF. CDR3 nucleotide sequence: TGCAGCGTCTCGGACAGGGGGAAGGCAGATACGCAGTATTTT. This chain links TRBV29-1 with TRBJ2-3, with 10 bases matching TRBD1. Looked up from germline, CDR1 is SQVTM and CDR2 is ANQGSEA. Trimming took 6 bases from V and 4 from J; bases not matched to a gene: 7. This CDR3 spans 14 amino acids.

This clonotype appeared once. This sequence joins TRBV20-1 and TRBJ2-7; perhaps TRBD2 as D (6 bases). The V gene's germline CDR1 is DFQATT and CDR2 SNEGSKA (reference sequence). This CDR3 contains 14 residues. Trimming pared 3 bases from V and 1 base from J, leaving 13 bases between. The CDR3 sequence is CSARGTLSSYEQYF. In DNA, the CDR3 is TGCAGTGCTAGGGGGACTCTTTCTTCCTACGAGCAGTACTTC.

The J gene is TRBJ2-5, the V gene TRBV11-3, with 7 positions matching TRBD1. The J call may be incorrect, as the DNA end agrees better with TRBJ2-7. This CDR3 contains 14 residues. CDR1 and CDR2 from the germline V gene are SGHNT and YENEEA. The CDR3 is CASSLRGLGYEQYF. The CDR3 nucleotides read TGTGCCAGCAGCTTAAGGGGGCTGGGGTACGAGCAGTACTTC.

The rearrangement joins TRBV20-1 to TRBJ2-7, with 8 nucleotides matching TRBD2. With V trimmed by 4 bases and J by 2 bases, 7 bases remained unmatched. Germline V gene data show CDR1 as DFQATT and CDR2 as SNEGSKA (reference sequence). CDR3 length equals 14 residues. The CDR3 loop reads CSANAGLAPYEQYF. The DNA of the CDR3 is TGCAGTGCTAATGCTGGACTAGCTCCCTACGAGCAGTACTTC.

This chain uses TRBV5-1 with TRBJ2-7, with 7 bases fitting TRBD2. The J call may not be correct, given that the DNA end is closer to TRBJ2-5. CDR3 length: 16 amino acids. Germline V gene lookup returns CDR1 SGHRS and CDR2 YFSETQ. The CDR3 spells CASSFYGTTDSETQYF. CDR3 in DNA: TGCGCCAGCAGCTTCTACGGGACTACCGACTCGGAGACCCAGTACTTC.

The CDR3: CSAGASTSGLRRYEQYF. CDR3 in DNA: TGCAGTGCTGGGGCAAGTACTAGCGGGCTACGACGATACGAGCAGTACTTC. The chain combines TRBV20-1 with TRBJ2-7; 9 positions agree with TRBD2. The length of the CDR3 is 17 residues. V gave up 5 bases and J gave up 4 bases; unmatched junction bases: 18. The V gene's germline CDR1 is DFQATT and CDR2 SNEGSKA (reference sequence).

This chain links TRBV12-3 or TRBV12-4 with TRBJ2-4; D unresolved. The end of the DNA aligns better with TRBJ2-5, so the J call may be wrong. The CDR3 loop spans 12 amino acids. CDR3 region: CASSLSAGTQYF. In DNA, the CDR3 is TGTGCCAGCAGTTTATCAGCAGGGACCCAGTACTTC.

The V call is TRBV20-1, the J call TRBJ2-1, with D maybe TRBD2 (7 bases). Germline assignment: CDR1 DFQATT and CDR2 SNEGSKA (reference sequence). The CDR3 is made up of 15 amino acids. V was cut by 6 bases and J by 0 bases, with 15 bases left in between. The CDR3 nucleotides read TGCAGTGCATATACGGGGGGCGCCTCCTACAATGAGCAGTTCTTC. It codes for CSAYTGGASYNEQFF.

This rearrangement joins TRBV12-3 or TRBV12-4 to TRBJ1-4; TRBD1 is a possible D gene (6 bases). V was trimmed by 7 bases and J by 6 bases, leaving 18 bases between them. The CDR3 sequence is 15 residues long. CDR3 region: CASTQSGGAHEKLFF. CDR3 sequence (DNA): TGTGCCAGCACTCAGAGTGGGGGGGCGCATGAAAAACTGTTTTTT.

This chain links TRBV2 with TRBJ1-2; no clear D. The CDR3 length is 12 residues. CDR1 is SNHLY, CDR2 FYNNEI, per germline. V was cut by 3 bases and J by 7 bases, with 9 bases left in between. CDR3 region: CASSDGPGGYTF. The CDR3 nucleotides are TGTGCCAGCAGTGATGGCCCTGGTGGCTACACCTTC.